The rows below give T cell receptor beta chains drawn from one sample of a study of somatic mutations in cytotoxic T cells in rheumatoid arthritis. Assay used: immunoSEQ multiplex PCR; TCRdb lists only in-frame clones, some missing. The data hold approximately 10,000 clones, with around 80% observed a single time. Sequencing used CD8+ T cells sorted from blood. All receptors derive from a woman aged 50 to 65 in good health. The CDR3 runs from the conserved cysteine through the conserved F or W. The D gene is left open where the match is weak. The listing skips clone size in some rows; elsewhere it reads once, few, many or a size class.

size,J,D,V,DNA,CDR3
few,TRBJ2-1,.,TRBV6-1,TGTGCCAGCAGTGAAGCGGACAGCCTCAGAAAGCAGTTCTTC,CASSEADSLRKQFF
.,TRBJ2-1,.,TRBV18,TGTGCCAGCTCACCACCGGAGCGTAGCTCCTACAATGAGCAGTTCTTC,CASSPPERSSYNEQFF
.,TRBJ2-1,TRBD2,TRBV30,TGTGCCTGGAGTCCACTAGCGGGAGACGTGTCCGGTCAGTTCTTC,CAWSPLAGDVSGQFF
.,TRBJ2-7,.,TRBV5-8,TGTGCCACTCCAGGGGTCTATACCTACGAGCAGTACTTC,CATPGVYTYEQYF
.,TRBJ1-2,.,TRBV19,TGTGCCAGTAGTTCAACGAGTCTTGTCTATGGCTACACCTTC,CASSSTSLVYGYTF
.,TRBJ2-7,TRBD2,TRBV28,TGTGCCATCCTTGCCGGGACTATTCCCCCCTCCTACGAGCAGTACTTC,CAILAGTIPPSYEQYF
.,TRBJ2-7,.,TRBV5-4,TGTGCCAGCAGCCACGCGGGATCTTCCTACGAGCAGTACTTC,CASSHAGSSYEQYF
.,TRBJ2-1,.,TRBV4-2,TGTGCCAGCAGCCCTCGGGGCGGGGCCCTTTACAATGAGCAGTTCTTC,CASSPRGGALYNEQFF
.,TRBJ2-7,.,TRBV27,TGTGCCAGCAGTTTACTAGGGGGGGGGCAGTACGAGCAGTACTTC,CASSLLGGGQYEQYF
.,TRBJ2-7,TRBD1,TRBV18,TGTGCCAGCTCACTAAGCCGGGACAGTTTCTACGAGCAGTACTTC,CASSLSRDSFYEQYF
.,TRBJ1-2,TRBD1,TRBV29-1,TGCAGCGTTGAGAAAGGGGGCAGTGGCTACACCTTC,CSVEKGGSGYTF
.,TRBJ2-1,TRBD2,TRBV6-4,TGTGCCAGCAGTGACTCCGGACTAGAGTCCAATGAGCAGTTCTTC,CASSDSGLESNEQFF
.,TRBJ2-5,TRBD1,TRBV15,TGTGCCACCAGCAGAGATGAGGGGGACAGGGGGCTTGAGACCCAGTACTTC,CATSRDEGDRGLETQYF
few,TRBJ2-5,TRBD1,TRBV4-3,TGCGCCAGCAGCCAAGTTTGGGACAGGGTTAAAGAGACCCAGTACTTC,CASSQVWDRVKETQYF
.,TRBJ2-7,.,TRBV27,TGTGCCAGCAGTCCCCTAGTGGAGCTCGGCGAGCAGTACTTC,CASSPLVELGEQYF
.,TRBJ2-7,TRBD2,TRBV5-1,TGCGCCAGCAGCCCGGGACTAGCGGCACTCGTTAACGAGCAGTACTTC,CASSPGLAALVNEQYF
.,TRBJ2-3,.,TRBV6-6,TGTGCCAGCAGTCCGGGGGTGAGCACAGATACGCAGTATTTT,CASSPGVSTDTQYF
.,TRBJ2-3,.,TRBV6-5,TGTGCCAGCAGCCCAGGGAATCCCACAGATACGCAGTATTTT,CASSPGNPTDTQYF
.,TRBJ2-3,TRBD1,TRBV2,TGTGCCAGCCACAGGGGCTTAGGGGGCACAGATACGCAGTATTTT,CASHRGLGGTDTQYF
.,TRBJ1-5,.,TRBV19,TGTGCCAGTAGTACCCGGACGGGACTTTATAGCAATCAGCCCCAGCATTTT,CASSTRTGLYSNQPQHF
few,TRBJ2-6,.,TRBV21-1,TGTGCCAGCAGCGACAGGGACGCGAGCTCTGGGGCCAACGTCCTGACTTTC,CASSDRDASSGANVLTF
.,TRBJ2-7,TRBD1,TRBV7-2,TGTGCCAGCAGTTATAGACAGGGGGCATACGAGCAGTACTTC,CASSYRQGAYEQYF